The 15 T cell receptor beta chains listed next were all sequenced from one sample in a study of shared clonotypes between healthy human individuals. CD45RO-negative, CCR7-selected cells formed the naive CD8 fraction, which excluded terminally differentiated effector memory CD45RA+ cells. Some clones are missing from TCRdb's copy, which holds only in-frame ones; the method was immunoSEQ multiplex PCR. The table lists about 2.1 million clones, about 93% of them singletons. The source material was naive CD8+ T cells from PBMCs. The receptors derive from a man younger than 30 in good health. Some clones in this sample may be carry-over from other donors' samples.

The J gene is TRBJ2-3, the V gene TRBV27; TRBD2 might be the D (6 bases). This CDR3 spans 15 amino acids. Germline V gene lookup returns CDR1 MNHEY and CDR2 SMNVEV (reference sequence). V lost 8 bases and J lost 5, with 20 bases in between. CDR3 protein: CASCDGTSLGDTQYF. Here the CDR3 DNA reads TGTGCCAGCTGTGACGGGACTTCCCTGGGAGATACGCAGTATTTT.

J is TRBJ1-1 and V is TRBV2; 9 bases match TRBD1. V was clipped by 11 bases and J by 4 bases; unmatched bases: 8. The CDR3 length is 13 residues. Germline lookup yields CDR1 SNHLY and CDR2 FYNNEI. The CDR3 reads CAGVTTGGTEAFF. The DNA for the CDR3 is TGTGCCGGAGTTACGACAGGGGGCACTGAAGCTTTCTTT.

The J gene is TRBJ2-1, the V gene TRBV15, with D unclear. This CDR3 has 15 residues. V was pared by 1 base and J by 4 bases, with 11 bases between. In germline, CDR1 is LNHNV, CDR2 YYDKDF (reference sequence). The CDR3 coding sequence is TGTGCCACCAGCAGAGGCACAGAGTGGTACAATGAGCAGTTCTTC. Translation: CATSRGTEWYNEQFF.

V usage is TRBV10-3 and J usage is TRBJ2-1; D ambiguous. This CDR3 comprises 18 residues. Between the trimmed V and J ends, which lost 0 bases and 6 bases, there was a span of 21 bases. CDR1 ENHRY and CDR2 SYGVKD come from the germline V gene. CDR3 residues: CAISESVAGTNKLNEQFF. In DNA form, the CDR3 reads TGTGCCATCAGTGAGTCCGTCGCAGGAACTAACAAGCTCAATGAGCAGTTCTTC.

The gene calls are TRBV4-1 and TRBJ2-1, with 10 bases that match TRBD2. The CDR3 is 16 amino acids. V lost 0 bases, J lost 4 bases, and 3 bases stayed unmatched. In germline, CDR1 is MGHRA, CDR2 YSYEKL. CDR3 sequence (DNA): TGCGCCAGCAGCCAAGAGGGACTAGCGCTATACAATGAGCAGTTCTTC. This sequence encodes CASSQEGLALYNEQFF.

The chain couples TRBV11-2 to TRBJ2-1; 9 nucleotides line up with TRBD2. This CDR3 contains 15 residues. Germline CDR1 and CDR2: SGHAT and FQNNGV. J lost 8 bases, V lost 3 bases, and 8 bases had no gene match. CDR3 nucleotide sequence: TGTGCCAGCAGCTTGGGCGGGAGGGTTGGCGATGAGCAGTTCTTC. The encoded protein is CASSLGGRVGDEQFF.

The V gene is TRBV6-5, the J gene TRBJ1-2, with D tentatively TRBD1 (6 bases). The V gene lost 8 bases and the J gene lost 2 bases, with 15 bases spanning the gap. The CDR3 runs to 14 residues. Looked up from germline, CDR1 is MNHEY and CDR2 is SVGAGI. The CDR3 sequence is CASGERGGNYGYTF. The CDR3 coding sequence is TGTGCCAGCGGTGAAAGAGGGGGGAACTATGGCTACACCTTC.

This rearrangement joins TRBV9 to TRBJ2-2; 8 bases align to TRBD2. This CDR3 region has 18 residues. With V trimmed by 1 base and J by 1 base, 9 bases remained unmatched. Germline V gene sequence: CDR1 SGDLS, CDR2 YYNGEE. This CDR3 is CASSVPRAGEVNTGELFF. In nucleotides, the CDR3 is TGTGCCAGCAGCGTACCTCGAGCGGGAGAGGTGAACACCGGGGAGCTGTTTTTT.

In DNA form, the CDR3 reads TGTGCCAGCAGCTCCAGACTAGCGGGCTTGTACAATGAGCAGTTCTTC. This sequence encodes CASSSRLAGLYNEQFF. The V gene is TRBV13, the J gene TRBJ2-1; TRBD2 agrees at 10 bases. CDR1 is PRHDT, CDR2 FYEKMQ, per germline (reference sequence). This CDR3 is 16 amino acids long. V trimming: 4 bases; J trimming: 4 bases; junction bases outside the gene matches: 7. The full variable domain, with the rest looked up from reference TRBV13 and TRBJ2-1, is AAGVIQSPRHLIKEKRETATLKCYPIPRHDTVYWYQQGPGQDPQFLISFYEKMQSDKGSIPDRFSAQQFSDYHSELNMSSLELGDSALYFCASSSRLAGLYNEQFFGPGTRLTVL.

The CDR3 is CASSGSGRIDEQYF. CDR3 DNA sequence: TGTGCCAGCAGCGGTAGCGGGAGGATCGACGAGCAGTACTTC. This chain connects TRBV28 to TRBJ2-7; TRBD2 matches at 10 bases. This CDR3 has 14 residues. V shed 6 bases and J 5 bases; nucleotides not matched to a gene: 7. Germline-derived CDR1 and CDR2 are MDHEN and SYDVKM.

The chain couples TRBV7-9 to TRBJ2-7; TRBD2 matches 10 bases. Per the germline V gene, CDR1 is SEHNR and CDR2 is FQNEAQ (reference sequence). V trimming: 4 bases; J trimming: 3 bases; junction bases outside the gene matches: 3. The CDR3 covers 14 residues. CDR3 residues: CASSSGTSDYEQYF. The CDR3, as DNA: TGTGCCAGCAGCTCCGGGACTAGCGACTACGAGCAGTACTTC.

The chain has TRBV4-2 and TRBJ2-7; perhaps D is TRBD1 or TRBD2 (5 bases each). Germline CDR1 and CDR2: LGHNA and YNFKEQ. The CDR3 extends over 15 amino acids. V gave up 4 bases and J gave up 7 bases, with 20 bases separating them. The CDR3 DNA reads as TGTGCCAGCAGCCCTCAACGGGGTGGGACGTGGGAGCAGTACTTC. Residues: CASSPQRGGTWEQYF.

The gene calls are TRBV20-1 and TRBJ1-1; D uncertain. The length of the CDR3 is 10 residues. CDR1 and CDR2 (germline): DFQATT, SNEGSKA (reference sequence). The V end was cut by 3 bases, the J end by 8 bases, with 7 bases between. The CDR3: CSARSLEAFF. In DNA form, the CDR3 reads TGCAGTGCTAGGAGTCTCGAAGCTTTCTTT.

J is TRBJ2-2 and V is TRBV7-8, with 13 bases that match TRBD2. The CDR3 sequence is 17 residues long. Losses at the gene ends were 5 bases for V and 2 bases for J; bases not matched to a gene: 5. Germline V gene sequence: CDR1 SGHVS, CDR2 FQNEAQ. CDR3: CASSPGLAGINTGELFF. The CDR3 region has the DNA TGTGCCAGCAGCCCGGGACTAGCGGGGATAAACACCGGGGAGCTGTTTTTT.

The chain couples TRBV11-2 to TRBJ1-1; D ambiguous. This CDR3 spans 12 amino acids. V was shortened by 1 base and J by 11 bases, with 11 bases between the two germline ends. Germline values: CDR1 SGHAT, CDR2 FQNNGV. CDR3 DNA: TGTGCCAGCAGCTTAGGCACCACCCAGGCTTTCTTT. This encodes CASSLGTTQAFF.